Sequencing of this TCR beta chain was carried out in a study of blood T cell repertoires in COVID-19. The data were produced by immunoSEQ multiplex PCR, yet TCRdb's version contains in-frame clones alone and is incomplete. The sample comprises 350,000 to 450,000 clones, about 90% of which are singletons, and over 2% rests with the top ten. As concerns this clone: This sample includes further DNA sequences coding for the same CDR3.

The germline V and J ends were trimmed by 4 bases and 0 bases, with 9 bases remaining between them. Germline CDR1 reads SNHLY; CDR2 reads FYNNEI. The CDR3 has 15 amino acids. The chain carries TRBV2 and TRBJ1-4; D possibly corresponds to TRBD1 (6 bases). The source is a woman in her sixties or seventies with COVID-19, enrolled during active disease. Sequencing input: peripheral blood. This chain's CDR3 is CASSGQAATNEKLFF. CDR3 DNA: TGTGCCAGCAGTGGACAGGCGGCAACTAATGAAAAACTGTTTTTT.